The 15 T cell receptor beta chains given below trace back to one sample, sequenced in a study of OX40 agonist ivuxolimab in advanced cancers. Only in-frame clones appear in the TCRdb table, and some are missing; sequencing was by immunoSEQ multiplex PCR. Of some 57,000 clones in the sample, roughly four fifths were seen once. The sequencing used CD4+ or CD8+ T cells sorted from blood, collected in a trial of the OX40 agonist ivuxolimab. The receptors were gathered from an adult with an advanced solid tumor such as melanoma, head and neck, liver or kidney cancer.

This chain joins TRBV5-1 and TRBJ1-2, with 7 bases identical to TRBD1. Germline CDR1 and CDR2: SGHRS and YFSETQ. V was clipped by 3 bases and J by 8 bases; unmatched bases: 10. There are 14 residues in the CDR3. The CDR3 loop is CASSSSGGDYGYTF. In nucleotides, the CDR3 is TGCGCCAGCAGCTCATCAGGGGGAGATTACGGCTACACCTTC. Using reference TRBV5-1 and TRBJ1-2 for the parts outside the CDR3, the full variable domain is KAGVTQTPRYLIKTRGQQVTLSCSPISGHRSVSWYQQTPGQGLQFLFEYFSETQRNKGNFPGRFSGRQFSNSRSEMNVSTLELGDSALYLCASSSSGGDYGYTFGSGTRLTVV.

V usage is TRBV4-1 and J usage is TRBJ2-3; a possible D gene is TRBD2 (6 bases). V was trimmed by 5 bases and J by 0 bases, leaving 12 bases between them. The CDR3 is 15 residues long. Germline CDR1 and CDR2: MGHRA and YSYEKL. The CDR3 here is CASSLLATSTDTQYF. The CDR3 DNA is TGCGCCAGCAGCTTACTAGCCACGAGCACAGATACGCAGTATTTT.

The rearrangement joins TRBV28 to TRBJ2-3; D uncertain. V shed 5 bases and J shed 1 base, with 10 bases lying between them. CDR3 length: 14 amino acids. Germline V CDR1 and CDR2: MDHEN, SYDVKM. The CDR3 here is CASSPPPGTDTQYF. CDR3 DNA sequence: TGTGCCAGCAGTCCCCCCCCCGGCACAGATACGCAGTATTTT.

The rearrangement joins TRBV5-6 to TRBJ1-5; 9 nucleotides align to TRBD1. The CDR3 runs 17 residues. The ends lost 1 base at V and 0 bases at J; junction bases unmatched: 5. Germline values: CDR1 SGHDT, CDR2 YYEEEE. This CDR3 is CASSLSGQGYSNQPQHF. CDR3 DNA: TGTGCCAGCAGCTTGTCGGGACAGGGATATAGCAATCAGCCCCAGCATTTT.

As DNA, the CDR3 is TGTGCCAGTAGTGGTCACACTGAAGCTTTCTTT. This codes for CASSGHTEAFF. The J gene is TRBJ1-1, the V gene TRBV19; D is undetermined. Germline CDR1 reads LNHDA; CDR2 reads SQIVND (reference sequence). This CDR3 contains 11 residues. V dropped 5 bases and J dropped 3 bases, with 4 bases sitting between them.

The chain recombines TRBV28 with TRBJ1-3, with TRBD1 as a possible D gene (5 bases). V dropped 6 bases and J dropped 2 bases, with 11 bases sitting between them. CDR3 size: 14 residues. Germline V lookup: CDR1 MDHEN, CDR2 SYDVKM. The CDR3 loop is CASSSPGAGNTIYF. Here the CDR3 DNA reads TGTGCCAGCAGCTCTCCGGGGGCTGGAAACACCATATATTTT.

This clone came up a few times. The chain combines TRBV30 with TRBJ2-1, with 10 bases matching TRBD1. The germline V gene has CDR1 GTSNPN and CDR2 SVGIG (reference sequence). V was pared by 3 bases and J by 10 bases, with 9 bases of the junction left unmatched. The CDR3 runs 14 residues. CDR3 loop: CAWRRTGGIGEQFF. The CDR3 DNA is TGTGCCTGGAGAAGGACAGGGGGTATCGGGGAGCAGTTCTTC.

The CDR3 protein is CASSLGAGGPYNEQFF. Written as DNA, the CDR3 is TGTGCCAGCAGCTTAGGGGCGGGAGGGCCCTACAATGAGCAGTTCTTC. The chain couples TRBV7-8 to TRBJ2-1; TRBD2 aligns across 9 bases. The CDR3 is 16 residues long. Per germline, CDR1 SGHVS and CDR2 FQNEAQ. Trimming cost V 1 base and J 2 bases; bases outside gene matches: 3.

The chain joins TRBV6-6 to TRBJ2-7; possible D gene TRBD1, 6 bases. This CDR3 is 13 amino acids long. In germline, CDR1 is MNHNY, CDR2 SVGAGI (reference sequence). Trimming left V 11 bases short and J 1 base short, with 15 bases between. CDR3 sequence: CAAVRDTSYEQYF. The CDR3 nucleotides read TGTGCCGCCGTCCGGGACACTTCCTACGAGCAGTACTTC.

V and J are TRBV29-1 and TRBJ2-1; the match to TRBD1 covers 10 bases. Germline trimming cut 6 bases from V and 8 bases from J; bases unmatched to any gene: 7. The length of the CDR3 is 13 residues. Germline values: CDR1 SQVTM, CDR2 ANQGSEA. CDR3 residues: CSVKTGGTDEQFF. CDR3 in DNA: TGCAGCGTGAAGACAGGGGGCACCGATGAGCAGTTCTTC.

The chain recombines TRBV5-1 with TRBJ2-7; possibly TRBD1 for D (5 bases). V lost 0 bases and J 1 base, leaving 14 bases between the germline ends. CDR1 and CDR2 from the germline V gene are SGHRS and YFSETQ. The CDR3 extends over 16 amino acids. The CDR3, as DNA: TGCGCCAGCAGCTTGGTTTTCAGGGCGGCGTCCTACGAGCAGTACTTC. It yields the protein CASSLVFRAASYEQYF.

This clone was seen just once. This chain connects TRBV14 to TRBJ2-7, with D perhaps TRBD2 (7 bases). Germline assignment: CDR1 SGHDN and CDR2 FVKESK. The CDR3 contains 15 residues. Trimming removed 1 base at V and 3 bases at J, with 13 bases between. This CDR3 reads CASSQAGGGGYEQYF. As DNA, the CDR3 is TGTGCCAGCAGCCAAGCTGGCGGGGGCGGCTACGAGCAGTACTTC.

This clone appeared a single time. This sequence joins TRBV11-2 and TRBJ2-2; possible D gene TRBD1, 5 bases. Germline V gene lookup returns CDR1 SGHAT and CDR2 FQNNGV. The CDR3 is 15 residues long. The ends were cut back, 4 bases at V and 0 bases at J, with 9 bases in the middle. The CDR3 nucleotides are TGTGCCAGCAGCTCTGGACATACGAACACCGGGGAGCTGTTTTTT. The encoded protein is CASSSGHTNTGELFF.

This clone appeared once. The CDR3 loop is CASSPTGGQAKNIQYF. The CDR3 DNA reads as TGTGCCAGCAGTCCGACAGGGGGCCAAGCCAAAAACATTCAGTACTTC. The chain links TRBV28 to TRBJ2-4; 10 bases are a match to TRBD1. The ends lost 5 bases at V and 0 bases at J; junction bases unmatched: 4. Germline V CDR1 and CDR2: MDHEN, SYDVKM. The CDR3 runs 16 residues.

The chain joins TRBV29-1 to TRBJ2-5; no reliable D call. Trimming removed 6 bases from V and 2 bases from J, with 7 bases in between. CDR1 is SQVTM and CDR2 is ANQGSEA in the germline V gene. The CDR3 consists of 11 residues. The CDR3 sequence is CSVAQQETQYF. The CDR3 DNA is TGCAGCGTGGCCCAACAAGAGACCCAGTACTTC.